The 26 T cell receptor beta chains below all came from one sample that was sequenced in a study of early T cells in non-severe SARS-CoV-2 infection. TCRdb re-derived calls from the 5' RACE reads in MiXCR, one entry per CDR3 protein. This sample has over 15,000 distinct CDR3 sequences; around 6.1% occur once, and the top ten carry about 6.4%. The sequencing used whole blood, collected at baseline. Receptor source: an adult who was a healthcare worker with PCR-confirmed SARS-CoV-2 infection or an uninfected control (not recorded which).

This clonotype was found many times. The CDR3 loop is CSARDAGATGELFF. CDR3 nucleotide sequence: TGCAGTGCTAGAGACGCAGGGGCCACCGGGGAGCTGTTTTTT. The chain combines TRBV20-1 with TRBJ2-2, with TRBD1 as a possible D gene (6 bases). Germline CDR1 and CDR2: DFQATT and SNEGSKA (reference sequence). There are 14 residues in the CDR3. V was cut by 0 bases and J by 4 bases, with 9 bases left in between.

This clonotype was counted at least ten times. This chain links TRBV14 with TRBJ1-2; weak D call: TRBD1 (6 bases). The V end was cut by 0 bases, the J end by 10 bases, with 15 bases between. CDR3 length: 14 amino acids. CDR1 SGHDN and CDR2 FVKESK come from the germline V gene. The CDR3, as DNA: TGTGCCAGCAGCCAAGACGTGGGGACATCAGCCTACACCTTC. This encodes CASSQDVGTSAYTF.

Many counts were recorded for this clonotype. V gene TRBV3-1 combines with J gene TRBJ2-5, with D possibly TRBD2 on 7 matching bases. Per the germline V gene, CDR1 is LGHDT and CDR2 is YNNKEL (reference sequence). The CDR3 is 16 residues long. V was shortened by 3 bases and J by 1 base, with 15 bases between the two germline ends. In nucleotides, the CDR3 is TGTGCCAGCAGCCACCAGTCGGCGGGGGCCCAAGAGACCCAGTACTTC. Encoded protein: CASSHQSAGAQETQYF.

This clonotype is labeled as medium-sized (0.01 to 0.1%). V is TRBV7-2 and J is TRBJ1-5, with 7 bases that match TRBD1. The CDR3 length is 15 residues. Germline CDR1 is SGHTA and CDR2 is FQGNSA. V was pared by 5 bases and J by 3 bases, with 7 bases of the junction left unmatched. CDR3 bases: TGTGCCAGCAGCGCCCGGACAGGAATCAATCAGCCCCAGCATTTT. Encoded protein: CASSARTGINQPQHF.

This clonotype was picked up many times. This chain links TRBV3-1 with TRBJ2-1; TRBD2 agrees at 9 bases. CDR1 is LGHDT and CDR2 is YNNKEL in the germline V gene (reference sequence). There are 15 residues in the CDR3. V trimming: 0 bases; J trimming: 7 bases; junction bases outside the gene matches: 4. The CDR3 sequence: CASSQDVRGGNEQFF. DNA for the CDR3: TGTGCCAGCAGCCAAGATGTGCGGGGGGGGAATGAGCAGTTCTTC.

This clonotype showed up many times. The chain combines TRBV11-3 with TRBJ2-5; maybe TRBD2 (5 bases). Germline values: CDR1 SGHNT, CDR2 YENEEA. V lost 5 bases and J lost 4, with 11 bases in between. This CDR3 is built from 13 residues. Written as DNA, the CDR3 is TGTGCCAGCAGCGCAGAGGGTTTAGAGACCCAGTACTTC. The encoded protein is CASSAEGLETQYF.

In its sample, this clonotype was seen many times. The chain joins TRBV18 to TRBJ1-6; TRBD1 is a possible D gene (5 bases). The V gene's germline CDR1 is KGHSH and CDR2 LQKENI. V was clipped by 3 bases and J by 7 bases, with 16 bases between them. This CDR3 is built from 16 residues. The CDR3: CASSPMGVGRNSPLHF. In DNA, the CDR3 is TGTGCCAGCTCACCTATGGGGGTGGGCCGAAATTCACCCCTCCACTTT.

This clonotype was recorded many times. This rearrangement joins TRBV7-2 to TRBJ2-5; 8 nucleotides align to TRBD2. The V and J ends lost 6 bases and 1 base, in that order; junction bases with no gene match: 7. Germline-derived CDR1 and CDR2 are SGHTA and FQGNSA. The CDR3 is 15 amino acids. CDR3 region: CASRPTSGRQETQYF. DNA of the CDR3: TGTGCCAGCAGGCCTACTAGCGGTCGCCAAGAGACCCAGTACTTC.

This clonotype showed up many times. The CDR3 region has the DNA TGTGCCAGCAGATCTTTGAGGGGCAAAAACATTCAGTACTTC. The encoded protein is CASRSLRGKNIQYF. The gene calls are TRBV7-9 and TRBJ2-4, with D perhaps being TRBD1 or TRBD2 (5 bases each). Germline V gene sequence: CDR1 SEHNR, CDR2 FQNEAQ (reference sequence). The CDR3 extends over 14 amino acids. V was clipped by 6 bases and J by 3 bases, with 12 bases between them.

V and J are TRBV10-2 and TRBJ2-5; 13 bases are a match to TRBD2. Germline assignment: CDR1 WSHSY and CDR2 SAAADI. The V gene end was trimmed by 2 bases and the J gene end by 6 bases; junction bases not matched to a gene: 3. The length of the CDR3 is 15 residues. CDR3 DNA sequence: TGCGCCAGCAGTGAGGCGGGACTAGCGGGACAGACCCAGTACTTC. Protein: CASSEAGLAGQTQYF.

This clonotype was counted many times. The chain combines TRBV6-2 or TRBV6-3 with TRBJ2-4; the D is unclear. The CDR3 is made up of 17 amino acids. V lost 4 bases to trimming and J lost 5 bases, with 21 bases between them. Germline V lookup: CDR1 MNHEY, CDR2 SVGEGT. The DNA of the CDR3 is TGTGCCAGCAGTTTTGTCACCCCTACGGCCGGACAAAACATTCAGTACTTC. It encodes CASSFVTPTAGQNIQYF.

This clonotype was counted many times. The chain has TRBV6-2 or TRBV6-3 and TRBJ2-1; D unresolved. CDR3 length equals 12 residues. Trimming stripped 2 bases from V and 3 bases from J, with 2 bases between. Germline V gene lookup returns CDR1 MNHEY and CDR2 SVGEGT. CDR3 in amino acids: CASSYLYNEQFF. CDR3 coding DNA: TGTGCCAGCAGTTACCTCTACAATGAGCAGTTCTTC.

In its sample, this clonotype ranks as medium-sized. The V and J genes are TRBV7-6 and TRBJ2-7; D is unresolved. Between the trimmed V and J ends, which lost 5 bases and 0 bases, there was a span of 14 bases. Germline CDR1 SGHVS, CDR2 FNYEAQ. This CDR3 region has 15 residues. Here the CDR3 reads CASSLYDGRSYEQYF. Here the CDR3 DNA reads TGTGCCAGCAGCCTATACGACGGGCGCTCCTACGAGCAGTACTTC.

In this sample, this clonotype turned up many times. The chain employs TRBV20-1 and TRBJ1-4, with D possibly TRBD1 on 5 matching bases. Deletions cut 6 bases from V and 5 bases from J, with 19 bases between. Germline V CDR1 and CDR2: DFQATT, SNEGSKA (reference sequence). This CDR3 has 15 amino acids. The chain's CDR3 is CSAKRSQGLNEKLFF. The DNA of the CDR3 is TGCAGTGCGAAGAGGTCTCAGGGTCTCAATGAAAAACTGTTTTTT.

With regard to this clonotype: A much larger clone differs from this one at a single base, so this may be a read error. The V gene is TRBV19, the J gene TRBJ1-2; D gene unclear. Germline values: CDR1 LNHDA, CDR2 SQIVND (reference sequence). This CDR3 region has 13 residues. V shed 3 bases and J shed 8 bases, with 13 bases lying between them. As DNA, the CDR3 is TGTGCCAGTAGTATCGAACCGATGTGCGGCTACACCTTC. This sequence encodes CASSIEPMCGYTF.

Ten or more counts support this clonotype. CDR3 bases: TGTGCCACCACCCAACCTGACACCAACGAGCAGTACTTC. Translated, it gives CATTQPDTNEQYF. The chain combines TRBV25-1 with TRBJ2-7; no clear D gene. CDR3 length equals 13 residues. The ends were cut back, 10 bases at V and 5 bases at J, with 18 bases in the middle. Germline V lookup: CDR1 MGHDK, CDR2 SYGVNS.

The chain links TRBV7-2 to TRBJ1-6, with D unresolved. This CDR3 contains 15 residues. Germline-derived CDR1 and CDR2 are SGHTA and FQGNSA. Trimming removed 1 base from V and 8 bases from J, with 12 bases in between. The CDR3 spells CASSLGLRADSPLHF. The DNA of the CDR3 is TGTGCCAGCAGCTTAGGGCTACGGGCGGATTCACCCCTCCACTTT.

This clonotype was detected ten times or more. The rearrangement joins TRBV19 to TRBJ2-4; the D is unclear. V lost 1 base and J lost 8, with 9 bases in between. Per the germline V gene, CDR1 is LNHDA and CDR2 is SQIVND (reference sequence). The CDR3 consists of 13 residues. The CDR3 region is CASSIAARDIQYF. CDR3 sequence (DNA): TGTGCCAGTAGTATAGCGGCTCGGGACATTCAGTACTTC.

Judged by abundance, this clonotype is medium-sized (0.01 to 0.1%). V is TRBV7-3 and J is TRBJ2-1; 8 bases agree with TRBD2. The CDR3 contains 16 residues. CDR1 is SGHTA, CDR2 FQGTGA, per germline. V lost 5 bases and J lost 6; bases outside the gene matches: 12. This chain's CDR3 is CASSPSSGGEGNEQFF. The CDR3 DNA follows: TGTGCCAGCAGCCCGAGCAGCGGGGGCGAAGGCAATGAGCAGTTCTTC.

CDR3 region: CASSFYQGNIQYF. As DNA, the CDR3 is TGTGCCAGCAGCTTTTACCAGGGAAACATTCAGTACTTC. V usage is TRBV5-4 and J usage is TRBJ2-4; a weak D match, TRBD1 (5 bases). In germline, CDR1 is SGHNT, CDR2 YYREEE (reference sequence). V was shortened by 2 bases and J by 6 bases, with 9 bases between the two germline ends. The CDR3 has 13 amino acids.

This clonotype showed up many times. The J gene is TRBJ1-5, the V gene TRBV19; D unclear. CDR1 is LNHDA and CDR2 is SQIVND in the germline V gene (reference sequence). The V end lost 8 bases, the J end lost 7 bases, and 12 bases lay between the germline ends. This CDR3 comprises 12 residues. CDR3 protein: CASRTREQPQHF. The CDR3 DNA sequence: TGTGCCAGTCGGACGAGAGAGCAGCCCCAGCATTTT.

About this clonotype: This clone may be a read error of a much larger clone one base away. The chain links TRBV29-1 to TRBJ1-4; D remains unclear. The CDR3 covers 13 residues. Germline V CDR1 and CDR2: SQVTM, ANQGSEA. CDR3 sequence (DNA): TGCAGCGTTGAAGATGAATTTAATAAAAAACTGTTTTTT. Encoded protein: CSVEDEFNKKLFF.

This clonotype has a count of ten or more. The chain recombines TRBV7-2 with TRBJ1-2, with D possibly TRBD1 on 5 matching bases. The V and J ends lost 4 bases and 1 base respectively, with 10 bases between them. Germline loops: CDR1 SGHTA, CDR2 FQGNSA. This CDR3 comprises 14 residues. The CDR3 DNA follows: TGTGCCAGCAGCTGGGACTCTTATAACTATGGCTACACCTTC. Amino acids: CASSWDSYNYGYTF.

In this sample, this clonotype is medium-sized (0.01 to 0.1%). The V and J genes are TRBV7-6 and TRBJ2-3; TRBD1 might be the D (6 bases). CDR3 length equals 13 residues. V lost 5 bases and J lost 6, with 12 bases in between. CDR1 and CDR2 (germline): SGHVS, FNYEAQ. The CDR3 here is CASSLGRGDTQYF. The DNA of the CDR3 is TGTGCCAGCAGCCTAGGTAGGGGGGATACGCAGTATTTT.

This clonotype was seen many times. The V and J genes are TRBV12-3 or TRBV12-4 and TRBJ2-3; the match to TRBD2 covers 11 bases. With V trimmed by 8 bases and J by 4 bases, 5 bases remained unmatched. This CDR3 has 14 residues. The CDR3 loop reads CASRLAGKSDTQYF. The CDR3 nucleotides are TGTGCCAGCCGACTAGCGGGGAAGTCAGATACGCAGTATTTT.

This clonotype showed up many times. The chain couples TRBV12-5 to TRBJ2-7; D ambiguous. CDR3 length: 13 amino acids. Per germline, CDR1 LGHNT and CDR2 FRNRAP. Deletions cut 1 base from V and 7 bases from J, with 11 bases between. This chain's CDR3 is CASGLGTLREQYF. For the CDR3, the DNA is TGTGCTAGTGGTTTGGGGACCTTACGAGAGCAGTACTTC.